The 21 T cell receptor beta chains given below trace back to one sample, sequenced in a study of blood T cell repertoires in COVID-19. Repertoires were generated with immunoSEQ multiplex PCR, while TCRdb's copy carries only in-frame clones and drops some. The sample lists some 70,000 clones; approximately 73% were seen once. Sequences were obtained from peripheral blood. The source of these receptors is a man aged 60-69 years with COVID-19, enrolled during active disease.

The rearrangement links TRBV5-4 to TRBJ2-3; the match to TRBD2 covers 13 bases. The junction had 5 bases not matched to a gene; V was cut back by 2 bases and J by 5 bases. The length of the CDR3 is 16 residues. Germline V lookup: CDR1 SGHNT, CDR2 YYREEE (reference sequence). CDR3 protein: CASSFRLAGGLDTQYF. For the CDR3, the DNA is TGTGCCAGCAGCTTTCGACTAGCGGGAGGACTAGATACGCAGTATTTT.

V gene TRBV4-1 combines with J gene TRBJ2-7; 7 nucleotides agree with TRBD1. Trimming at V came to 2 bases and at J to 7 bases, leaving 2 bases not matched to a gene. The CDR3 has 12 amino acids. Per germline, CDR1 MGHRA and CDR2 YSYEKL. CDR3 residues: CASSQHRGEQYF. CDR3 sequence (DNA): TGCGCCAGCAGCCAACACAGGGGAGAGCAGTACTTC.

The V gene is TRBV2, the J gene TRBJ2-3, with D hard to call. The CDR3 spans 12 residues. The V end lost 4 bases, the J end lost 2 bases, and 4 bases lay between the germline ends. Germline lookup yields CDR1 SNHLY and CDR2 FYNNEI. This CDR3 is CASSGLTDTQYF. The CDR3 DNA sequence: TGTGCCAGCAGTGGGCTCACAGATACGCAGTATTTT.

This chain joins TRBV7-3 and TRBJ2-1, with a tentative D call TRBD2 (6 bases). CDR1 is SGHTA, CDR2 FQGTGA, per germline. Trimming took off 1 base at V and 7 bases at J, with 17 bases between the two ends. This CDR3 region has 16 residues. CDR3 bases: TGTGCCAGCAGCTTAAGCCGCTCCGGGAGTACGAATGAGCAGTTCTTC. Its translation: CASSLSRSGSTNEQFF.

This chain uses TRBV6-5 with TRBJ2-2, with 8 bases aligning to TRBD2. Germline CDR1 is MNHEY and CDR2 is SVGAGI. The CDR3 runs 15 residues. V shed 2 bases and J 1 base; nucleotides not matched to a gene: 0. The CDR3 protein is CASSYTSGNTGELFF. The CDR3 DNA reads as TGTGCCAGCAGTTACACTAGCGGGAACACCGGGGAGCTGTTTTTT.

Only a few counts were recorded for this clone. The chain carries TRBV10-1 and TRBJ2-2; possible D gene TRBD2, 6 bases. Per germline, CDR1 WNHNN and CDR2 SYGVQD (reference sequence). Trimming shortened V by 2 bases and J by 2 bases, and 9 bases separated the two germline ends. This CDR3 has 15 amino acids. DNA of the CDR3: TGCGCCAGCAGTGAGCGGAGGGGAAACACCGGGGAGCTGTTTTTT. Its translation is CASSERRGNTGELFF.

This clone was seen once. The chain joins TRBV5-5 to TRBJ2-5, with TRBD2 matching 9 bases. Per the germline V gene, CDR1 is SGHKS and CDR2 is YYEKEE (reference sequence). The CDR3 spans 16 residues. The V gene end was trimmed by 1 base and the J gene end by 5 bases; junction bases not matched to a gene: 9. CDR3 protein: CASSLSGREGAETQYF. As DNA, the CDR3 is TGTGCCAGCAGCTTGTCCGGGCGGGAGGGCGCGGAGACCCAGTACTTC. Drawing the rest from reference TRBV5-5 and TRBJ2-5, the complete variable domain is DAGVTQSPTHLIKTRGQQVTLRCSPISGHKSVSWYQQVLGQGPQFIFQYYEKEERGRGNFPDRFSARQFPNYSSELNVNALLLGDSALYLCASSLSGREGAETQYFGPGTRLLVL.

This clone was seen just once. The chain is built from TRBV7-9 and TRBJ1-4; D is undetermined. Germline V lookup: CDR1 SEHNR, CDR2 FQNEAQ (reference sequence). With 5 bases removed from V and 5 bases from J, the gap between germline ends came to 6 bases. This CDR3 comprises 12 residues. CDR3 amino acids: CASSRENEKLFF. CDR3 nucleotides: TGTGCCAGCAGCCGGGAAAATGAAAAACTGTTTTTT.

This chain joins TRBV27 and TRBJ2-1; maybe TRBD1 (5 bases). Germline V gene lookup returns CDR1 MNHEY and CDR2 SMNVEV (reference sequence). V dropped 6 bases and J dropped 4 bases, with 10 bases sitting between them. The CDR3 consists of 13 residues. The CDR3 nucleotides read TGTGCCAGCAGCCGTACAGGTTACAATGAGCAGTTCTTC. It translates to CASSRTGYNEQFF.

The J gene is TRBJ2-2, the V gene TRBV7-3; D uncertain. Trimming cost V 6 bases and J 2 bases, with 4 bases left between them. The germline CDR1 and CDR2 sequences are SGHTA and FQGTGA. This CDR3 has 12 amino acids. CDR3 coding DNA: TGTGCCAGCAGTACAAACACCGGGGAGCTGTTTTTT. This codes for CASSTNTGELFF. Full variable domain (rest looked up from reference TRBV7-3 and TRBJ2-2): GAGVSQTPSNKVTEKGKYVELRCDPISGHTALYWYRQSLGQGPEFLIYFQGTGAADDSGLPNDRFFAVRPEGSVSTLKIQRTERGDSAVYLCASSTNTGELFFGEGSRLTVL.

This sequence joins TRBV5-4 and TRBJ1-3, with 8 positions matching TRBD1. The CDR3 covers 16 residues. Germline trimming cut 4 bases from V and 0 bases from J; bases unmatched to any gene: 6. The germline V gene encodes CDR1 SGHNT and CDR2 YYREEE (reference sequence). This chain's CDR3 is CASSRGTGYSGNTIYF. CDR3 bases: TGTGCCAGCAGCAGGGGGACAGGTTACTCTGGAAACACCATATATTTT.

The chain links TRBV3-1 (or the pseudogene TRBV3-2) to TRBJ2-3; D gene uncertain. This CDR3 region has 13 residues. CDR1 LGHDT and CDR2 YNNKEL come from the germline V gene (reference sequence). The V and J ends lost 2 bases and 5 bases respectively, with 8 bases between them. The CDR3 region has the DNA TGTGCCAGCAGCCAACTTGAGGAAGATACGCAGTATTTT. It codes for CASSQLEEDTQYF.

The chain's CDR3 is CASSFSGAQGTQYF. CDR3 in DNA: TGCGCCAGCAGCTTCTCGGGCGCCCAGGGGACCCAGTACTTC. The V and J genes are TRBV5-1 and TRBJ2-5; perhaps TRBD1 as D (5 bases). Germline assignment: CDR1 SGHRS and CDR2 YFSETQ. CDR3 length: 14 residues. V lost 2 bases and J 7 bases, leaving 15 bases between the germline ends.

This chain joins TRBV6-5 and TRBJ2-3, with unresolved D. CDR1 is MNHEY, CDR2 SVGAGI, per germline. The CDR3 consists of 13 residues. Trimming removed 6 bases from V and 9 bases from J, with 16 bases in between. CDR3 residues: CASSTPLMKTQYF. The DNA for the CDR3 is TGTGCCAGCAGCACTCCCCTGATGAAGACGCAGTATTTT.

The rearrangement links TRBV28 to TRBJ1-5; 10 positions match TRBD1. Germline V gene sequence: CDR1 MDHEN, CDR2 SYDVKM. This CDR3 has 15 amino acids. V dropped 3 bases and J dropped 10; count of bases not matched to a gene: 9. The CDR3 sequence is CASSLGGQGGRPQHF. In DNA form, the CDR3 reads TGTGCCAGCAGTTTGGGAGGACAGGGGGGACGACCCCAGCATTTT. Full variable domain (missing parts from reference TRBV28 and TRBJ1-5): DVKVTQSSRYLVKRTGEKVFLECVQDMDHENMFWYRQDPGLGLRLIYFSYDVKMKEKGDIPEGYSVSREKKERFSLILESASTNQTSMYLCASSLGGQGGRPQHFGDGTRLSIL.

The chain is built from TRBV12-3 or TRBV12-4 and TRBJ1-1; a possible D gene is TRBD1 (6 bases). The CDR3 spans 13 residues. The V end was cut by 4 bases, the J end by 3 bases, with 9 bases between. CDR3 region: CASSYRVDTEAFF. The CDR3 DNA follows: TGTGCCAGCAGTTACAGGGTGGACACTGAAGCTTTCTTT.

The rearrangement links TRBV6-1 to TRBJ2-1; D might be TRBD2 (6 bases). CDR1 MNHNS and CDR2 SASEGT come from the germline V gene. CDR3 length: 13 amino acids. The germline V and J ends were trimmed by 2 bases and 9 bases, with 11 bases remaining between them. The CDR3: CASSEILASEQFF. The DNA for the CDR3 is TGTGCCAGCAGTGAAATTCTAGCGAGTGAGCAGTTCTTC.

The chain joins TRBV29-1 to TRBJ2-7; the match to TRBD1 covers 8 bases. V lost 4 bases, J lost 0 bases, and 5 bases stayed unmatched. This CDR3 has 14 amino acids. Germline V gives CDR1 SQVTM, CDR2 ANQGSEA. CDR3: CSVATGVSSYEQYF. The CDR3 DNA reads TGCAGCGTTGCGACAGGGGTGTCCTCCTACGAGCAGTACTTC.

Relative to its sample, this clone is medium-sized. V gene TRBV9 combines with J gene TRBJ1-1; 10 nucleotides align to TRBD1. Looked up from germline, CDR1 is SGDLS and CDR2 is YYNGEE. This CDR3 spans 16 amino acids. With 3 bases clipped from V and 10 bases from J, the junction kept 15 bases outside the gene matches. The CDR3 loop is CASSGGDLGQGRLAFF. The CDR3 DNA sequence: TGTGCCAGCAGCGGAGGGGATTTGGGACAGGGGCGACTAGCTTTCTTT.

The chain joins TRBV9 to TRBJ1-5; D is undetermined. This CDR3 spans 14 amino acids. The V gene's germline CDR1 is SGDLS and CDR2 YYNGEE. Between the trimmed V and J ends, which lost 4 bases and 1 base, there was a span of 9 bases. The CDR3 DNA follows: TGTGCCAGCAGCCGTAGCGGGAGCAATCAGCCCCAGCATTTT. Translated: CASSRSGSNQPQHF.

This CDR3 reads CASSLSPLFSVLTSGGTGELFF. CDR3 coding DNA: TGCGCCAGCAGCTTGTCACCATTGTTCTCGGTATTAACTAGCGGGGGGACCGGGGAGCTGTTTTTT. The genes are TRBV5-1 and TRBJ2-2, with 12 bases that match TRBD2. Germline trimming cut 1 base from V and 5 bases from J; bases unmatched to any gene: 21. Germline values: CDR1 SGHRS, CDR2 YFSETQ. The CDR3 is made up of 22 amino acids.